This T cell receptor beta chain was identified during a study of Ad26.COV2.S vaccination and SARS-CoV-2 variants. The treatment here: approximately 18 received Ad26.COV2.S at low or high dose, single or two shots; about 5 received placebo; per-sample allocation not given. After the first vaccine or placebo injection, samples were drawn on day 63. Data came from immunoSEQ multiplex PCR; TCRdb stores just in-frame clones and leaves some out. Among 350,000 to 500,000 clones listed, 88% were seen once. Germline values: CDR1 SEHNR, CDR2 FQNEAQ (reference sequence). The CDR3 is 12 residues long. V was pared by 5 bases and J by 5 bases, with 3 bases of the junction left unmatched. As for this clone: Its specificity is unknown.

Study results and limitations: Vaccine recipients showed a spike-specific TCR breadth that was higher than in placebo recipients. Overall T cell responses may have been underestimated by the analyses of TCR breadth and depth. Following vaccination, spike-specific CD8+ and CD4+ T cell responses reportedly exhibited substantial breadth.

V usage is TRBV7-9 and J usage is TRBJ2-7; 7 bases are shared with TRBD1. The sequence was obtained from a person between 18 and 65 years old who received the Ad26.COV2.S COVID-19 vaccine or a placebo. This specimen was peripheral blood, taken in a trial of Ad26.COV2.S vaccine versus placebo. CDR3 residues: CASSPDRDEQYF. DNA for the CDR3: TGTGCCAGCAGCCCTGACAGGGACGAGCAGTACTTC.